The rows below give T cell receptor beta chains drawn from one sample of a study of blood T cell repertoires in COVID-19. Assay used: immunoSEQ multiplex PCR; TCRdb lists only in-frame clones, some missing. The data show around 140,000 clones, approximately 90% seen once. Input material: PBMCs or T cells enriched from blood (not recorded which). The receptors derive from a man aged 50-60 years who had recovered from COVID-19. Both conserved end residues are part of each CDR3. The D gene is left open where the match is weak. Where a row states a size, it is once, few, many or the class of an expanded clone; other rows omit it.

D	V	size	J	DNA	CDR3
TRBD1	TRBV11-3	NA	TRBJ2-2	TGTGCCAGCAGCCCCGGGACAGGGGGCGGCACCGGGGAGCTGTTTTTT	CASSPGTGGGTGELFF
TRBD1	TRBV19	once	TRBJ1-2	TGTGCCAGTAGAACCCGGGACAGCTATGGCTACACCTTC	CASRTRDSYGYTF
NA	TRBV7-8	NA	TRBJ1-1	TGTGCCAGCAGCTTCGTTGAAACAGGCGGACGCACTGAAGCTTTCTTT	CASSFVETGGRTEAFF
TRBD2	TRBV4-1	NA	TRBJ2-1	TGCGCCAGCAGCCAAGGAGGACTAGCGGGAGGGGTAAAGCAGTTCTTC	CASSQGGLAGGVKQFF
TRBD2	TRBV7-9	NA	TRBJ2-3	TGTGCCAGCAGCTCTAGCGGGAGTCCTGGCACAGATACGCAGTATTTT	CASSSSGSPGTDTQYF
NA	TRBV4-3	NA	TRBJ2-7	TGCGCCAGCAGCCAAGATACGGCAGGGAACTACGAGCAGTACTTC	CASSQDTAGNYEQYF
TRBD2	TRBV5-4	NA	TRBJ2-5	TGTGCCAGCAGCGCGACCCTCGGGCTAGCGGGAGAGGAGGAGACCCAGTACTTC	CASSATLGLAGEEETQYF
NA	TRBV29-1	NA	TRBJ1-2	TGCAGCGTTAGGGAAAACCGGGACAAGGCGGGCTATGGCTACACCTTC	CSVRENRDKAGYGYTF
NA	TRBV18	few	TRBJ1-1	TGTGCCAGCTCACCAACACCAACTGGGCGTAACACTGAAGCTTTCTTT	CASSPTPTGRNTEAFF
TRBD2	TRBV7-7	once	TRBJ2-5	TGTGCTAGCAGCTTACACGGGGGGGTGGAAGAGACCCAGTACTTC	CASSLHGGVEETQYF
TRBD1	TRBV18	NA	TRBJ1-3	TGTGCCAGCTCACTACAACGACAGGGCCTCTCTGGAAACACCATATATTTT	CASSLQRQGLSGNTIYF
TRBD1	TRBV4-1	NA	TRBJ1-3	TGCGCCAGCAGCCAGACAGGGGGTGCCTCTGGAAACACCATATATTTT	CASSQTGGASGNTIYF
NA	TRBV9	once	TRBJ2-7	TGTGCCAGCAGCGTAGACAGCGGTCCTAGCTCCTACGAGCAGTACTTC	CASSVDSGPSSYEQYF
NA	TRBV28	NA	TRBJ1-2	TGTGCCAGCAGTCTAACAGGGTCCTATGGCTACACCTTC	CASSLTGSYGYTF
TRBD2	TRBV9	NA	TRBJ2-3	TGTGCCAGCAGCGTAACGTGGGGGGGAGGAGATACGCAGTATTTT	CASSVTWGGGDTQYF
TRBD1	TRBV28	NA	TRBJ2-7	TGTGCCAGCAGCCAGGGGGACTCCTACGAGCAGTACTTC	CASSQGDSYEQYF
TRBD1	TRBV3-1/TRBV3-2	NA	TRBJ1-5	TGTGCCAGCAGCCGCCAGAACAGGGGAAATCAGCCCCAGCATTTT	CASSRQNRGNQPQHF
NA	TRBV7-3	few	TRBJ2-2	TGTGCCAGCAGCTTAGGTGTGTCGGGCACCGGGGAGCTGTTTTTT	CASSLGVSGTGELFF
TRBD1	TRBV9	once	TRBJ2-3	TGTGCCAGCAGCGTTGACTGGGGACAGGGAACAGATACGCAGTATTTT	CASSVDWGQGTDTQYF
NA	TRBV7-2	once	TRBJ1-2	TGTGCCAGCAGCTTAGACAGGGAACAACATGGCTACACCTTC	CASSLDREQHGYTF
TRBD2	TRBV7-2	NA	TRBJ2-5	TGTGCCACTTCCGGGACTAGCGGGCGGTCTGAGACCCAGTACTTC	CATSGTSGRSETQYF
TRBD1	TRBV18	NA	TRBJ1-3	TGTGCCAGCTCACCCGGGACAGGGGCTACCATCTCTGGAAACACCATATATTTT	CASSPGTGATISGNTIYF
TRBD1	TRBV30	NA	TRBJ1-2	TGTGCCTGGTCCCACCCGGGACAGGGGGGGTTAGTCTATGGCTACACCTTC	CAWSHPGQGGLVYGYTF
TRBD2	TRBV28	NA	TRBJ2-3	TGTGCCAGCAGTTTAAAGGTACGGGAGGTTGCAGATACGCAGTATTTT	CASSLKVREVADTQYF